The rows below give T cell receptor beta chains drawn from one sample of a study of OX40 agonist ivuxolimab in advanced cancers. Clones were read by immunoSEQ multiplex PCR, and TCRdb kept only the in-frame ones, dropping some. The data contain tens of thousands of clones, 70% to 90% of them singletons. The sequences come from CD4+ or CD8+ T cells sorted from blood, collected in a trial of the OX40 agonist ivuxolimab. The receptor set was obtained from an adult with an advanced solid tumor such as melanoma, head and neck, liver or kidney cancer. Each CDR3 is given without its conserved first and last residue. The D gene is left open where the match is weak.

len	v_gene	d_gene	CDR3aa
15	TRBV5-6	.	ASSLAGGRIYNSPLH
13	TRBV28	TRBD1	ASSLGQGAYNEQF
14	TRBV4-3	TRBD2	ASSQNRGGAVDTQY
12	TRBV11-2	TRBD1	ASSGTGGIDEQF
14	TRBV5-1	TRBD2	ASSFSSGGAPGELF
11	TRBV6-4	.	ASSGTDYNEQF
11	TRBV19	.	ASSILASGEQF
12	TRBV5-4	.	ASSLPGTAPEAF
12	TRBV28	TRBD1	ASRRRQGIGELF
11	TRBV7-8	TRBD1	ASSPTGGIGYT
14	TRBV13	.	ASSDRSFISGNTIY
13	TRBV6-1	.	ARPTDPRRSTEAF
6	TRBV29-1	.	SVGQAF
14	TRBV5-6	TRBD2	ASSLVSSSGYNEQF
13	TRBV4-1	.	ASSQPTGNTGELF
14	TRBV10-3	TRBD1	AISETGQGAGETQY
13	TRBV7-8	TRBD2	ASSPYSGGTDTQY
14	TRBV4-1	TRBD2	ASSHPGGAGTDTQY
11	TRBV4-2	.	ASSQEGILALH
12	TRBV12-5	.	ASGTEGGYYGYT
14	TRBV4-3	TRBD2	ASTYSPSGGTDTQY
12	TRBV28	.	ASGPRYPSYEQY
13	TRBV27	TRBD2	ASSFPLGGKNEQF
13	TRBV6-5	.	ASSYSMGSGYGYT
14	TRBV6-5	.	ASSLSGRGSSYEQY
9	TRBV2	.	ASSETAEAF
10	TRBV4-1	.	ASSPPDSEAF
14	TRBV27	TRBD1	ASSTMIRDSTYEQY
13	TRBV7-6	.	ASSLVNWVTGELF
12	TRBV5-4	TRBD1	ASSLGRGLDEAF
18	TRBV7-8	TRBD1	ASSSNRGPYYLGGEAGYT
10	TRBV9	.	ASSAVPNTQY
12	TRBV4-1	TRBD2	ASSDSGEGNIQY